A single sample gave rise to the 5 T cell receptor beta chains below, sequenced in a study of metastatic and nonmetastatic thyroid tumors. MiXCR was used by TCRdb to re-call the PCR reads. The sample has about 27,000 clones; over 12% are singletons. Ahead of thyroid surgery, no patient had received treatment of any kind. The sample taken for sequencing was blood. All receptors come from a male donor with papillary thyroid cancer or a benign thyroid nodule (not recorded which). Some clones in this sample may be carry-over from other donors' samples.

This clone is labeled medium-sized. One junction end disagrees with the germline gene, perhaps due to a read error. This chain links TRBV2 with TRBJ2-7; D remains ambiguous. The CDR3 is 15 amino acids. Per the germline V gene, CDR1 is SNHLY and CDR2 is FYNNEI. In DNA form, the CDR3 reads TGTGCCAGCAGAGAAGGCTGGTCGAGCTCCTACGAGCAGTACTTC. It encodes CASREGWSSSYEQYF.

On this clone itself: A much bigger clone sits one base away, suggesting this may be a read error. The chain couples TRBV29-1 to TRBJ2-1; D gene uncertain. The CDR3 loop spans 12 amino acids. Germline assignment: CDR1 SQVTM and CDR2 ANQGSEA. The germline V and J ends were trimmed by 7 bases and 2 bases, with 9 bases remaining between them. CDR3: CSAVQTYNEQFF. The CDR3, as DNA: TGCAGCGCTGTACAGACCTACAATGAGCAGTTCTTC.

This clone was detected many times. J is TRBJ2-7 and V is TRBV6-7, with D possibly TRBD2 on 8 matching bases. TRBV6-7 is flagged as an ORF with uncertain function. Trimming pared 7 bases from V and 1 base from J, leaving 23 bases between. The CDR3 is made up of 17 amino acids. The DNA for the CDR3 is TGTGCCAGCACCAGGGGGACGGGGGGGGCGCGGTCCTACGAGCAGTACTTC. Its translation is CASTRGTGGARSYEQYF.

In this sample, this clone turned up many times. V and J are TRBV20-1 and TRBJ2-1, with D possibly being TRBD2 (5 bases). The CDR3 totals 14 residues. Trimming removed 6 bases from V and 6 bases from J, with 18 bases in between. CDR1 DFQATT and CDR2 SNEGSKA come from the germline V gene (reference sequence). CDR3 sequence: CSAAVTTTGNEQFF. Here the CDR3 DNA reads TGCAGTGCCGCGGTGACGACTACGGGCAATGAGCAGTTCTTC.

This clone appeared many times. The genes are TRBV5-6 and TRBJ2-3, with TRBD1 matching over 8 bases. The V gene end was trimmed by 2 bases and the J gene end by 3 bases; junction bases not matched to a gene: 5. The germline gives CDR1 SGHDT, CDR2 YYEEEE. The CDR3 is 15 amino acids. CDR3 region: CASSFRRGLTDTQYF. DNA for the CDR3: TGTGCCAGCAGCTTCCGCAGGGGGCTTACAGATACGCAGTATTTT. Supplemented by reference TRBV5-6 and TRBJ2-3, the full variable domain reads DAGVTQSPTHLIKTRGQQVTLRCSPKSGHDTVSWYQQALGQGPQFIFQYYEEEERQRGNFPDRFSGHQFPNYSSELNVNALLLGDSALYLCASSFRRGLTDTQYFGPGTRLTVL.